This TCR beta chain is from a study of cytomegalovirus exposure and HLA in healthy donors. Study-wide points: TCR beta chain V- and J-gene trimming was linked, in a later analysis, to a missense variant in DCLRE1C. One cluster of highly shared sequence variants probably arose as a sequencing artifact.

Note on this clone: What it binds is unknown.

The CDR3 has 20 residues. Germline CDR1 reads MDHEN; CDR2 reads SYDVKM. V was pared by 3 bases and J by 9 bases, with 22 bases of the junction left unmatched. The primer mix had 60 Vbeta and 13 Jbeta primers. Assay used: immunoSEQ multiplex PCR; TCRdb lists only in-frame clones, some missing. The sample holds approximately 110,000 clones, about three quarters seen once. The chain links TRBV28 to TRBJ1-6; 8 bases align to TRBD1. Source material: PBMCs. The clonotype comes from a female donor in good health and CMV-seropositive. The CDR3 loop is CASSFSPIRTGSLGTSPLHF. CDR3 DNA sequence: TGTGCCAGCAGTTTTTCACCGATAAGGACAGGGTCTTTGGGGACTTCACCCCTCCACTTT.